This T cell receptor (beta chain) is from a study of cytomegalovirus exposure and HLA in healthy donors. Study conclusions and caveats: The study recorded more than 150 TCR beta chains that were cytomegalovirus-associated.

The sample holds one count of this clone. Its antigen is as yet unknown. With V trimmed by 7 bases and J by 5 bases, 7 bases remained unmatched. CDR3 size: 14 residues. Germline-derived CDR1 and CDR2 are MNHNS and SASEGT. Sequenced by immunoSEQ multiplex PCR; TCRdb stores in-frame clones only, minus some. The data hold 150,000 to 200,000 clones, with roughly 88% observed a single time. The source is a woman younger than 30 in good health and CMV-seronegative. The rearrangement links TRBV6-1 to TRBJ1-5; 8 bases line up with TRBD1. The source material was PBMCs. The CDR3 sequence: CASKRDRMDQPQHF. The CDR3 DNA reads as TGTGCCAGCAAGAGGGACAGGATGGATCAGCCCCAGCATTTT.